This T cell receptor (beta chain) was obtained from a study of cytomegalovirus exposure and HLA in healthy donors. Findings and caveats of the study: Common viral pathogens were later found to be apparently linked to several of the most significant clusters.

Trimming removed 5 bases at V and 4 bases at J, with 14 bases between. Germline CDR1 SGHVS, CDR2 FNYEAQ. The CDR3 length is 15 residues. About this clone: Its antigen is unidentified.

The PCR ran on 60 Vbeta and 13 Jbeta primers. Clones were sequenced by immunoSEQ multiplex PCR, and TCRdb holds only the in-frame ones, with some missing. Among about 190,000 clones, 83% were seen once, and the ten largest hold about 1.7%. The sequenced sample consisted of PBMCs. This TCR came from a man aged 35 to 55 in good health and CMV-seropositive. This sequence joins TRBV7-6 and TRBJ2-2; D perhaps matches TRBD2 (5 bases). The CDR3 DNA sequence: TGTGCCAGCAGCGATTCGGGGTCGCGCACCGGGGAGCTGTTTTTT. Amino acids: CASSDSGSRTGELFF.